Listed below are T cell receptor beta chains from one sample, sequenced in a study of tumor-infiltrating lymphocytes in primary liver carcinoma. TCRdb analysed the multiplex PCR reads with MiXCR anew, one entry per CDR3 protein. The top ten hold around 44% of the sample, which has fewer than 75,000 distinct CDR3 sequences, about two thirds seen once. The sequencing input was liver tumor tissue from sampling region 4. All receptors come from a man aged 35-49 years with primary liver carcinoma and hepatitis B virus infection. Each CDR3 is given with its conserved first and last residue. Fields, in order: J gene, D gene, V gene, clone size, CDR3 DNA, CDR3 protein. The D gene is left open where the match is weak. Clone size is given for some rows only: seen once, a few or many times, or a class if the clone is expanded.

TRBJ2-7,NA,TRBV6-2/TRBV6-3,NA,TGTGCCAACAGCGGGACAGGTGATGACGAGCAGTACTTC,CANSGTGDDEQYF
TRBJ2-1,TRBD2,TRBV29-1,NA,TGCAGCACAGGACTAGCGGGAGCGACTGAGTTGTTCTTC,CSTGLAGATELFF
TRBJ1-2,NA,TRBV14,few,TGTGCCAGCAGCCATGCCCAGGGATCTGGCTACACCTTC,CASSHAQGSGYTF
TRBJ2-1,TRBD2,TRBV5-1,NA,TGCACCAACAGCGATACTGGCGGGAGTGTCGATGAGCAGTTCTTC,CTNSDTGGSVDEQFF
TRBJ2-3,NA,TRBV6-2/TRBV6-3,NA,TGTGCCGGCAGCTTCCTAGGACGGCTTGGGGGAGATACGCAGTATTTT,CAGSFLGRLGGDTQYF
TRBJ1-1,NA,TRBV10-3,NA,TGTGCCATCAGGCAGGGGTTTAGGACTGAAGCTTTCTTT,CAIRQGFRTEAFF
TRBJ2-1,NA,TRBV11-3,NA,TGTGCCTGGAGCTTAAATGCCAATGAGCAGTTCTTC,CAWSLNANEQFF
TRBJ2-7,NA,TRBV10-3,NA,TGTGCCATCAGTGGAGGGAATCTTAAGGATGAGCAGTACTTC,CAISGGNLKDEQYF
TRBJ2-5,NA,TRBV12-3/TRBV12-4,once,TGTGCCAGCTGCCGAAGCGGGACAGAGACCCAATACTTC,CASCRSGTETQYF
TRBJ2-1,NA,TRBV7-2,NA,TGTGCCAGCAGCTCCGGGTCGGGTTGGTCCTACAATGAGCACTTCTTC,CASSSGSGWSYNEHFF
TRBJ1-5,NA,TRBV28,NA,TGTGCCAGCAGAAAGGGGGAAATCAATCAGCCCCAGCATTTT,CASRKGEINQPQHF
TRBJ2-1,TRBD2,TRBV11-1,NA,TGTGCCAGCAGCCTGGAACTAGCGGGAGAAGTTGGCAATGAGCAGTTCTTC,CASSLELAGEVGNEQFF
TRBJ2-7,NA,TRBV4-1,NA,TGCGCCAGCAGCCATGATCGAACAGGTGCCACCCTCGATCAGTACTTC,CASSHDRTGATLDQYF
TRBJ2-1,NA,TRBV5-5,NA,TGTGCCAGCAGCCCTGGACCGAGTTCCTACAATGGGCAGTTCTTC,CASSPGPSSYNGQFF
TRBJ2-1,TRBD2,TRBV6-2/TRBV6-3,NA,TGTGCCATCAGTCTACACCTTGGGACTAGCCTATGTGAGCAGTTATTC,CAISLHLGTSLCEQLF
TRBJ2-6,NA,TRBV4-2,NA,TGTGCCAGCAGCCAAGATCCGGTCTCAGGGGCCGACGTCCTGACTTTC,CASSQDPVSGADVLTF
TRBJ1-1,NA,TRBV11-2,once,TGTGCCAGTAGCAATAGGAGGTGGGAGTCTGAAGCTTCCTTT,CASSNRRWESEASF
TRBJ2-1,TRBD2,TRBV5-1,many,TGCGCCAGCAGCTCTGCCGGGAGGGCCGATGAGCAGTTCTTC,CASSSAGRADEQFF
TRBJ2-1,NA,TRBV12-3/TRBV12-4,NA,TGTGCCAGCAGGCCGATAGGGCGCATTGAGCAGTTCTTC,CASRPIGRIEQFF
TRBJ2-7,NA,TRBV12-3/TRBV12-4,NA,TGTGCCAGCAGCCTAAATCTCTACGTGCAGTACTTC,CASSLNLYVQYF
TRBJ1-1,NA,TRBV5-4,NA,TGTGCCAGCAGCCTTCCCGGGGTGAACACTGAGGCTTTCTTT,CASSLPGVNTEAFF
TRBJ1-5,NA,TRBV14,few,TGTGCCAGTAGCCCTCAGACCAATCAGTCCCAGCATTTT,CASSPQTNQSQHF
TRBJ2-1,TRBD2,TRBV5-4,many,TGTGCCAGCAGCTCCGGGGGGGGGAGGGATTACAATGAGCAGTTCTTC,CASSSGGGRDYNEQFF
TRBJ1-6,NA,TRBV5-5,NA,TGTGCCTGCAGCTTGAGGATTAACTCCTATAATTCATCCCTCCACTTT,CACSLRINSYNSSLHF
TRBJ2-1,TRBD1,TRBV7-9,NA,TGTGCCAGCAGCGCGAGACAGGGCCACAATGAGCAATTATTC,CASSARQGHNEQLF
TRBJ2-2,NA,TRBV9,NA,TGTGCCAGCAGCGTAGGTGGGGGACGCACCGGGGAGCAGTTTTTT,CASSVGGGRTGEQFF
TRBJ1-2,NA,TRBV29-1,many,TGCAGCGTTGCCCTAAGAGGGGACTATGGCTACACCTTC,CSVALRGDYGYTF
TRBJ1-1,TRBD1,TRBV4-1,NA,TGCGCCAGCACCCTCGGGACAGGGGCCCTGAACACTGAAGTTTTCTTT,CASTLGTGALNTEVFF